This T cell receptor (beta chain) was sequenced in a study of T cells after yellow fever vaccination. TCRdb reprocessed the 5' RACE reads via MiXCR and lists one record per CDR3 protein. There are about 310,000 distinct CDR3 sequences in the sample; less than 4.5% occur only once, and around 22% lies in the top ten. About this clonotype: Its antigen is unidentified.

Trimming left V 4 bases short and J 4 bases short, with 10 bases between. There are 13 residues in the CDR3. General study findings and limits: Abundant clonotypes from the bulk population could contaminate FACS-sorted repertoires. Weaker, the secondary response peaked sooner, at day 5 versus 15.

The chain links TRBV12-3 or TRBV12-4 to TRBJ2-5, with D perhaps TRBD1 (6 bases). This receptor was identified in a man younger than 30 who received the YFV17D yellow fever vaccine. Sequenced material: PBMCs, taken on the day of the yellow fever booster vaccination. CDR3 sequence: CASSYRVRETQYF. The CDR3 bases are TGTGCCAGCAGTTACAGGGTCCGAGAGACCCAGTACTTC.